The 18 T cell receptor beta chains below were found in one sample sequenced in a study of OX40 agonist ivuxolimab in advanced cancers. Method: immunoSEQ multiplex PCR; TCRdb's copy keeps in-frame clones and lacks some. The sample has 60,000 to 75,000 clones, more than 70% seen once. The source was CD4+ or CD8+ T cells sorted from blood, collected in a trial of the OX40 agonist ivuxolimab. These receptors were collected from an adult with an advanced solid tumor such as melanoma, head and neck, liver or kidney cancer.

The chain joins TRBV10-1 to TRBJ2-7, with no clear D. The germline CDR1 and CDR2 sequences are WNHNN and SYGVQD (reference sequence). Trimming removed 7 bases from V and 1 base from J, with 17 bases in between. The CDR3 contains 15 residues. The CDR3 sequence: CASIAGSCPSYEQYF. DNA for the CDR3: TGCGCCAGCATAGCAGGTAGTTGCCCATCCTACGAGCAGTACTTC.

The chain carries TRBV30 and TRBJ2-5, with D possibly being TRBD2 (6 bases). CDR1 is GTSNPN, CDR2 SVGIG, per germline (reference sequence). This CDR3 spans 13 amino acids. V dropped 5 bases and J dropped 0 bases, with 10 bases sitting between them. CDR3 DNA: TGTGCCTGGGCACGGGGGTACCAAGAGACCCAGTACTTC. As protein: CAWARGYQETQYF.

This clone was detected once. J is TRBJ2-1 and V is TRBV9; perhaps TRBD2 as D (5 bases). Trimming took 4 bases from V and 4 from J, leaving 12 bases between them. Germline lookup yields CDR1 SGDLS and CDR2 YYNGEE. The CDR3 has 14 residues. As DNA, the CDR3 is TGTGCCAGCAGCACCAGCGGCCTTTACAATGAGCAGTTCTTC. This encodes CASSTSGLYNEQFF.

This clone is deemed medium-sized. Other DNA sequences in the same sample also yield this CDR3. The chain combines TRBV7-6 with TRBJ2-7; D not certain. This CDR3 comprises 13 residues. CDR1 and CDR2 from the germline V gene are SGHVS and FNYEAQ. V was cut by 5 bases and J by 3 bases, with 11 bases left in between. The DNA for the CDR3 is TGTGCCAGCAGCCCCGGCCCCAACTACGAGCAGTACTTC. As protein: CASSPGPNYEQYF.

V is TRBV7-6 and J is TRBJ2-7; D is unresolved. Trimming pared 4 bases from V and 2 bases from J, leaving 18 bases between. This CDR3 has 16 residues. The germline V gene has CDR1 SGHVS and CDR2 FNYEAQ. DNA of the CDR3: TGTGCCAGCAGCTCCGACGACATCGGGTTTACCTACGAGCAGTACTTC. This gives the protein CASSSDDIGFTYEQYF.

This clone has only one observation. The rearrangement links TRBV18 to TRBJ1-2; D is possibly TRBD1 (5 bases). Germline V gene data show CDR1 as KGHSH and CDR2 as LQKENI. The CDR3 covers 15 residues. V was shortened by 1 base and J by 6 bases, with 15 bases between the two germline ends. The CDR3 is CASSPRRAESDGYTF. The CDR3 DNA reads as TGTGCCAGCTCACCACGCAGGGCCGAGTCGGATGGCTACACCTTC.

This clone is medium-sized by share. This chain uses TRBV11-3 with TRBJ2-7, with a tentative D call TRBD1 (5 bases). This CDR3 has 13 amino acids. Germline V CDR1 and CDR2: SGHNT, YENEEA. Between the trimmed V and J ends, which lost 6 bases and 1 base, there was a span of 10 bases. The CDR3 region is CASSPDRSYEQYF. In DNA, the CDR3 is TGTGCCAGCAGTCCCGACAGATCCTACGAGCAGTACTTC.

The chain carries TRBV28 and TRBJ1-6; 8 bases align to TRBD1. The germline CDR1 and CDR2 sequences are MDHEN and SYDVKM. The CDR3 length is 13 residues. The ends lost 5 bases at V and 9 bases at J; junction bases unmatched: 3. The CDR3 coding sequence is TGTGCCAGCAGTCCAGACAGGGGTTCACCCCTCCACTTT. Protein: CASSPDRGSPLHF. Full variable domain (rest looked up from reference TRBV28 and TRBJ1-6): DVKVTQSSRYLVKRTGEKVFLECVQDMDHENMFWYRQDPGLGLRLIYFSYDVKMKEKGDIPEGYSVSREKKERFSLILESASTNQTSMYLCASSPDRGSPLHFGNGTRLTVT.

The chain couples TRBV5-1 to TRBJ2-7, with D perhaps being TRBD1 or TRBD2 (5 bases each). Germline V gene data show CDR1 as SGHRS and CDR2 as YFSETQ. This CDR3 comprises 15 residues. Between the trimmed V and J ends, which lost 4 bases and 0 bases, there was a span of 14 bases. The CDR3 DNA is TGCGCCAGCAGCGGGGGTGGAGCGAGCTCCTACGAGCAGTACTTC. Its protein is CASSGGGASSYEQYF.

The chain joins TRBV6-6 to TRBJ2-7; D tentatively reads TRBD1 or TRBD2 (5 bases each). Germline lookup yields CDR1 MNHNY and CDR2 SVGAGI (reference sequence). The CDR3 is made up of 15 amino acids. V lost 2 bases and J 1 base, leaving 12 bases between the germline ends. Written as DNA, the CDR3 is TGTGCCAGCAGTTACGGGACCGCTGGATCCTACGAGCAGTACTTC. This codes for CASSYGTAGSYEQYF.

The V gene is TRBV9, the J gene TRBJ2-6; D not resolved. Trimming took 0 bases from V and 0 from J, leaving 13 bases between them. Germline V lookup: CDR1 SGDLS, CDR2 YYNGEE. The CDR3 is 18 amino acids. CDR3: CASSVGEGRSSGANVLTF. Here the CDR3 DNA reads TGTGCCAGCAGCGTAGGAGAAGGCCGCAGCTCTGGGGCCAACGTCCTGACTTTC.

On this clone itself: One end of the junction does not line up with germline, which may come from a read error. This chain connects TRBV18 to TRBJ2-7, with 9 bases aligning to TRBD1. The CDR3 runs 14 residues. Germline V CDR1 and CDR2: KGHSH, LQKENI. CDR3: CASSSPDRGYEQYF. The CDR3, as DNA: TGTGCCAGCTCATCACCCGACAGGGGGTACGAGCAGTACTTC.

This chain connects TRBV10-1 to TRBJ2-7; D might be TRBD1 (6 bases). Germline-derived CDR1 and CDR2 are WNHNN and SYGVQD (reference sequence). The V gene lost 8 bases and the J gene lost 3 bases, with 11 bases spanning the gap. This CDR3 comprises 12 residues. CDR3 in amino acids: CASRQDSYEQYF. The CDR3 bases are TGCGCCAGCCGACAGGACAGCTACGAGCAGTACTTC.

V usage is TRBV2 and J usage is TRBJ2-5, with 10 bases identical to TRBD2. The better agreement between TRBJ2-7 and the DNA end casts doubt on the J call. CDR3 size: 16 residues. Germline V gene lookup returns CDR1 SNHLY and CDR2 FYNNEI. CDR3 nucleotides: TGTGCCAGCAGGGCGTGGGGAGCGGGGGGGAACTACGAGCAGTACTTC. Translating gives CASRAWGAGGNYEQYF.

This clone was counted between two and nine times. The rearrangement joins TRBV19 to TRBJ2-2; D gene unclear. Germline V gene lookup returns CDR1 LNHDA and CDR2 SQIVND (reference sequence). The CDR3 loop spans 14 amino acids. Trimming shortened V by 5 bases and J by 2 bases, and 9 bases separated the two germline ends. CDR3 protein: CASSVTPNTGELFF. As DNA, the CDR3 is TGTGCCAGTAGTGTTACACCTAACACCGGGGAGCTGTTTTTT. Drawing the rest from reference TRBV19 and TRBJ2-2, the complete variable domain is DGGITQSPKYLFRKEGQNVTLSCEQNLNHDAMYWYRQDPGQGLRLIYYSQIVNDFQKGDIAEGYSVSREKKESFPLTVTSAQKNPTAFYLCASSVTPNTGELFFGEGSRLTVL.

V and J are TRBV7-2 and TRBJ1-4; perhaps TRBD1 as D (6 bases). V was shortened by 4 bases and J by 5 bases, with 14 bases between the two germline ends. The CDR3 runs to 15 residues. Germline loops: CDR1 SGHTA, CDR2 FQGNSA. This CDR3 reads CASSWDTGLNEKLFF. The CDR3 bases are TGTGCCAGCAGCTGGGACACAGGGCTGAATGAAAAACTGTTTTTT.

The chain combines TRBV7-2 with TRBJ2-1, with TRBD1 matching 8 bases. V trimming: 1 base; J trimming: 7 bases; junction bases outside the gene matches: 9. CDR1 is SGHTA and CDR2 is FQGNSA in the germline V gene. The CDR3 sequence is 16 residues long. CDR3 nucleotides: TGTGCCAGCAGCTTAGATACCGGACAGGGAGGTAATGAGCAGTTCTTC. Its translation: CASSLDTGQGGNEQFF.

V and J are TRBV19 and TRBJ1-1, with a tentative D call TRBD1 (5 bases). The germline gives CDR1 LNHDA, CDR2 SQIVND (reference sequence). V lost 4 bases and J lost 7, with 16 bases in between. CDR3 length: 14 residues. CDR3 amino acids: CASSTQDTGREAFF. The CDR3 DNA sequence: TGTGCCAGTAGTACCCAGGACACGGGACGTGAAGCTTTCTTT.